The 10 T cell receptor beta chains listed next were all sequenced from one sample in a study of monozygotic twins with inflammatory bowel disease (dated by TCRdb to between 2018 and 2021). Receptor amplification or capture employed 5' RACE. Sequencing used an Illumina HiSeq 2500. Following TCRdb reprocessing, every CDR3 protein sequence forms one entry, and DNA is not provided. The data table for this sample lists some 190,000 distinct CDR3 sequences. The top ten clonotypes cover roughly 7.1% of the sample. Specimen: blood. These receptor sequences come from a human donor with ulcerative colitis or Crohn's disease, or a healthy co-twin of an affected twin (not recorded which).

J is TRBJ1-1 and V is TRBV4-2. Germline CDR1 and CDR2: LGHNA and YNFKEQ. This CDR3 has 15 amino acids. This CDR3 is CASSQTDAVNTEAFF.

The rearrangement joins TRBV2 to TRBJ1-1. CDR1 and CDR2 from the germline V gene are SNHLY and FYNNEI. CDR3 length: 13 amino acids. The chain's CDR3 is CASSVSTNTEAFF.

The gene calls are TRBV7-9 and TRBJ2-2; checking the TCRdb D call of TRBD1 is not possible without DNA. The CDR3 covers 14 residues. Germline assignment: CDR1 SEHNR and CDR2 FQNEAQ (reference sequence). CDR3 in amino acids: CASSPIRDTGELFF. Full variable domain (remainder filled in from reference TRBV7-9 and TRBJ2-2): DTGVSQNPRHKITKRGQNVTFRCDPISEHNRLYWYRQTLGQGPEFLTYFQNEAQLEKSRLLSDRFSAERPKGSFSTLEIQRTEQGDSAMYLCASSPIRDTGELFFGEGSRLTVL.

J is TRBJ2-4 and V is TRBV3-1; with no DNA, the TCRdb D assignment of TRBD1 cannot be verified. There are 13 residues in the CDR3. Germline V lookup: CDR1 LGHDT, CDR2 YNNKEL (reference sequence). The CDR3 spells CASSQTGENIQYF. The full variable domain, with the rest looked up from reference TRBV3-1 and TRBJ2-4, is DTAVSQTPKYLVTQMGNDKSIKCEQNLGHDTMYWYKQDSKKFLKIMFSYNNKELIINETVPNRFSPKSPDKAHLNLHINSLELGDSAVYFCASSQTGENIQYFGAGTRLSVL.

The chain has TRBV3-1 and TRBJ2-3; without DNA, the TCRdb call of TRBD1 cannot be checked. Germline CDR1 LGHDT, CDR2 YNNKEL (reference sequence). CDR3 length: 15 residues. The CDR3 protein is CASSHGDRPTDTQYF.

The chain combines TRBV15 with TRBJ2-6; with no DNA, the TCRdb D assignment of TRBD2 cannot be verified. CDR1 LNHNV and CDR2 YYDKDF come from the germline V gene (reference sequence). The CDR3 sequence is 16 residues long. The CDR3 reads CATSREAGTGANVLTF.

The J gene is TRBJ1-1, the V gene TRBV7-3; with no DNA, the TCRdb D assignment of TRBD1 cannot be verified. Germline V CDR1 and CDR2: SGHTA, FQGTGA. The CDR3 runs to 14 residues. This CDR3 reads CASRSRDRGLEAFF.

The chain uses TRBV5-1 and TRBJ2-3. The CDR3 length is 14 residues. Per the germline V gene, CDR1 is SGHRS and CDR2 is YFSETQ. CDR3 amino acids: CASSLEGSIDTQYF.

The CDR3 loop reads CASSLAGGFTDTQYF. This chain links TRBV5-1 with TRBJ2-3; TCRdb proposes TRBD2, but this gene call is untestable without DNA. This CDR3 is built from 15 residues. Germline lookup yields CDR1 SGHRS and CDR2 YFSETQ.

CDR3 in amino acids: CASSLAGQDYGYTF. J is TRBJ1-2 and V is TRBV5-1. Germline CDR1 reads SGHRS; CDR2 reads YFSETQ. The CDR3 length is 14 residues.